This T cell receptor (beta chain) was captured in a study of OX40 agonist ivuxolimab in advanced cancers. V lost 6 bases and J 7 bases, leaving 9 bases between the germline ends. Germline V lookup: CDR1 SNHLY, CDR2 FYNNEI. CDR3 length: 11 amino acids. Only in-frame clones appear in the TCRdb table, and some are missing; sequencing was by immunoSEQ multiplex PCR. The sample holds tens of thousands of clones; 82% are singletons and the top ten take around 5.1%. This clone was seen more than once but under ten times. This clonotype originated in an adult with an advanced solid tumor such as melanoma, head and neck, liver or kidney cancer. The input for sequencing was CD4+ or CD8+ T cells sorted from blood, taken in a trial of the OX40 agonist ivuxolimab. The chain employs TRBV2 and TRBJ1-2; weak D call: TRBD1 (5 bases). The CDR3 DNA is TGTGCCAGCAGGTACGGGGGTGGCTACACCTTC. Translation: CASRYGGGYTF.